The 22 T cell receptor beta chains given below trace back to one sample, sequenced in a study of T cells after yellow fever vaccination. Each CDR3 protein is one row after TCRdb ran MiXCR on the 5' RACE reads. The table lists about 630,000 distinct CDR3 sequences, roughly an eighth of them singletons. The specimen comprised PBMCs, sampled on the day of the yellow fever booster vaccination. These receptor sequences come from a man aged 25-40 years who received the YFV17D yellow fever vaccine.

This clonotype was counted many times. This chain joins TRBV6-2 or TRBV6-3 and TRBJ1-5; TRBD1 matches 9 bases. Germline CDR1 and CDR2: MNHEY and SVGEGT. The CDR3 length is 16 residues. With V trimmed by 5 bases and J by 4 bases, 9 bases remained unmatched. In DNA, the CDR3 is TGTGCCAGCAGTCCTCACGGACAGGGGCTTAATCAGCCCCAGCATTTT. Protein sequence: CASSPHGQGLNQPQHF.

This clonotype was detected only a few times. This chain connects TRBV6-1 to TRBJ2-5; no clear D. Germline CDR1 MNHNS, CDR2 SASEGT. Between the trimmed V and J ends, which lost 6 bases and 4 bases, there was a span of 12 bases. The CDR3 is 13 residues long. The chain's CDR3 is CASSPLRRETQYF. CDR3 in DNA: TGTGCCAGCAGCCCGCTAAGGAGAGAGACCCAGTACTTC.

Many counts were recorded for this clonotype. The rearrangement uses TRBV5-5 and TRBJ1-1; D gene unclear. Looked up from germline, CDR1 is SGHKS and CDR2 is YYEKEE (reference sequence). The CDR3 extends over 13 amino acids. Trimming took 4 bases from V and 1 from J, leaving 8 bases between them. CDR3 DNA sequence: TGTGCCAGCAGCGTCATTGAGAACACTGAAGCTTTCTTT. It yields the protein CASSVIENTEAFF. Drawing the rest from reference TRBV5-5 and TRBJ1-1, the complete variable domain is DAGVTQSPTHLIKTRGQQVTLRCSPISGHKSVSWYQQVLGQGPQFIFQYYEKEERGRGNFPDRFSARQFPNYSSELNVNALLLGDSALYLCASSVIENTEAFFGQGTRLTVV.

The chain employs TRBV9 and TRBJ2-5; D is undetermined. Looked up from germline, CDR1 is SGDLS and CDR2 is YYNGEE. Between the trimmed V and J ends, which lost 3 bases and 2 bases, there was a span of 26 bases. The CDR3 consists of 19 residues. Here the CDR3 DNA reads TGTGCCAGCAGCGCCAAGAACTGTATTGAGAGCAAAACACAAGAGACCCAGTACTTC. This translates into CASSAKNCIESKTQETQYF. The full variable domain, rest sourced from reference TRBV9 and TRBJ2-5, is DSGVTQTPKHLITATGQRVTLRCSPRSGDLSVYWYQQSLDQGLQFLIQYYNGEERAKGNILERFSAQQFPDLHSELNLSSLELGDSALYFCASSAKNCIESKTQETQYFGPGTRLLVL.

Many counts were recorded for this clonotype. The chain employs TRBV29-1 and TRBJ2-7; possible D gene TRBD2, 5 bases. Germline V lookup: CDR1 SQVTM, CDR2 ANQGSEA. The CDR3 is 12 residues long. V lost 4 bases, J lost 4 bases, and 11 bases lay in between. The CDR3: CSVAGNSYEQYF. In DNA form, the CDR3 reads TGCAGCGTTGCGGGGAACTCTTACGAGCAGTACTTC.

This clonotype was picked up a small number of times. The gene calls are TRBV6-1 and TRBJ2-1; TRBD2 is a possible D gene (7 bases). The CDR3 is made up of 15 amino acids. The germline gives CDR1 MNHNS, CDR2 SASEGT. V dropped 3 bases and J dropped 1 base, with 10 bases sitting between them. This CDR3 reads CASSDGGASYNEQFF. The CDR3 DNA sequence: TGTGCCAGCAGTGATGGGGGGGCGTCCTACAATGAGCAGTTCTTC.

V usage is TRBV6-1 and J usage is TRBJ1-1; TRBD1 matches at 7 bases. The V gene's germline CDR1 is MNHNS and CDR2 SASEGT. The CDR3 sequence is 17 residues long. Losses at the gene ends were 3 bases for V and 2 bases for J; bases not matched to a gene: 12. The CDR3 protein is CASSERRSGTANTEAFF. In DNA, the CDR3 is TGTGCCAGCAGTGAGAGACGCTCCGGGACAGCAAACACTGAAGCTTTCTTT.

The chain uses TRBV3-1 and TRBJ1-4, with unresolved D. Looked up from germline, CDR1 is LGHDT and CDR2 is YNNKEL (reference sequence). Trimming shortened V by 2 bases and J by 8 bases, and 15 bases separated the two germline ends. The CDR3 loop spans 15 amino acids. The CDR3 sequence: CASSQLWAGGEKLFF. CDR3 in DNA: TGTGCCAGCAGCCAATTGTGGGCAGGCGGGGAAAAACTGTTTTTT. Complete variable domain (other parts from reference TRBV3-1 and TRBJ1-4): DTAVSQTPKYLVTQMGNDKSIKCEQNLGHDTMYWYKQDSKKFLKIMFSYNNKELIINETVPNRFSPKSPDKAHLNLHINSLELGDSAVYFCASSQLWAGGEKLFFGSGTQLSVL.

The CDR3 reads CSAPGRYEQYF. As DNA, the CDR3 is TGCAGTGCTCCGGGTCGTTACGAGCAGTACTTC. The rearrangement uses TRBV20-1 and TRBJ2-7; unclear D gene. V lost 5 bases and J lost 4, with 9 bases in between. The CDR3 consists of 11 residues. Germline CDR1 is DFQATT and CDR2 is SNEGSKA (reference sequence).

V usage is TRBV6-2 or TRBV6-3 and J usage is TRBJ1-5; the D is unclear. Trimming cost V 0 bases and J 0 bases, with 12 bases left between them. In germline, CDR1 is MNHEY, CDR2 SVGEGT. The CDR3 sequence is 17 residues long. The CDR3 nucleotides are TGTGCCAGCAGTTACTCGAACCGGGCAAATAGCAATCAGCCCCAGCATTTT. This codes for CASSYSNRANSNQPQHF.

This clonotype has ten or more counts. The V and J genes are TRBV5-1 and TRBJ2-3; 8 nucleotides match TRBD2. The CDR3 sequence is 15 residues long. Germline loops: CDR1 SGHRS, CDR2 YFSETQ. The ends lost 4 bases at V and 6 bases at J; junction bases unmatched: 10. CDR3 in DNA: TGCGCCAGCAGCATTGCGGGAGGAGGCTTGGATACGCAGTATTTT. Protein: CASSIAGGGLDTQYF.

This clonotype was counted at least ten times. V is TRBV28 and J is TRBJ2-7, with D possibly called TRBD1 or TRBD2 (6 bases each). This CDR3 has 15 residues. Deletions cut 3 bases from V and 3 bases from J, with 15 bases between. From germline, CDR1 is MDHEN and CDR2 SYDVKM. CDR3 sequence reads: CASSLGTGGHYEQYF. The CDR3, as DNA: TGTGCCAGCAGTTTGGGGACTGGGGGCCACTACGAGCAGTACTTC.

This chain uses TRBV20-1 with TRBJ1-5, with 7 nucleotides matching TRBD1. The CDR3 has 15 residues. The V segment lost 6 bases and the J segment 0 bases; nucleotides outside the gene matches: 8. CDR1 and CDR2 from the germline V gene are DFQATT and SNEGSKA (reference sequence). The CDR3 reads CSAGQVRNSNQPQHF. The CDR3 bases are TGCAGTGCCGGACAGGTCCGTAATAGCAATCAGCCCCAGCATTTT.

This clonotype was seen more than once but under ten times. The chain joins TRBV7-2 to TRBJ2-5; D tentatively fits TRBD1 or TRBD2 (7 bases each). Germline values: CDR1 SGHTA, CDR2 FQGNSA. The V end lost 1 base, the J end lost 9 bases, and 18 bases lay between the germline ends. This CDR3 has 15 amino acids. The CDR3 sequence: CASSLGARGGEAQYF. CDR3 in DNA: TGTGCCAGCAGCTTAGGGGCCAGGGGGGGCGAGGCCCAGTACTTC.

The chain joins TRBV28 to TRBJ2-3; TRBD2 agrees at 8 bases. Germline CDR1 and CDR2: MDHEN and SYDVKM. V lost 7 bases to trimming and J lost 2 bases; unmatched junction nucleotides: 8. The CDR3 sequence is 15 residues long. The CDR3 spells CASTDSGAITDTQYF. CDR3 bases: TGTGCCAGCACCGATAGCGGGGCTATCACAGATACGCAGTATTTT.

V is TRBV29-1 and J is TRBJ2-7; possibly TRBD1 or TRBD2 for D (5 bases each). CDR3 length: 13 amino acids. With 8 bases removed from V and 4 bases from J, the gap between germline ends came to 18 bases. The germline CDR1 and CDR2 sequences are SQVTM and ANQGSEA. CDR3 loop: CSFVSPGRYEQYF. The CDR3 DNA follows: TGCAGCTTTGTTTCACCAGGGAGATACGAGCAGTACTTC.

V is TRBV28 and J is TRBJ2-2; 10 positions agree with TRBD2. The CDR3 is made up of 14 amino acids. J was trimmed by 5 bases and V by 8 bases; bases with no gene match: 5. Germline CDR1 and CDR2: MDHEN and SYDVKM. This CDR3 reads CASQLAGLTGELFF. The CDR3 DNA reads TGTGCCAGCCAACTAGCGGGACTTACCGGGGAGCTGTTTTTT.

This chain uses TRBV19 with TRBJ1-2; 8 nucleotides match TRBD1. The V gene's germline CDR1 is LNHDA and CDR2 SQIVND (reference sequence). Trimming removed 3 bases from V and 8 bases from J; junction bases left unmatched: 11. The CDR3 extends over 15 amino acids. CDR3 coding DNA: TGTGCCAGTAGTATCGAGACAGGGGCCCTCGGGGGCTACACCTTC. Translation: CASSIETGALGGYTF.

The chain employs TRBV7-6 and TRBJ2-1; 12 bases match TRBD2. The CDR3 extends over 20 amino acids. Looked up from germline, CDR1 is SGHVS and CDR2 is FNYEAQ. The ends lost 2 bases at V and 0 bases at J; junction bases unmatched: 11. The DNA of the CDR3 is TGTGCCAGCAGCTTACGTCTGAGGCTAGCGGGAGGGCCCTCCTACAATGAGCAGTTCTTC. The encoded protein is CASSLRLRLAGGPSYNEQFF.

This clonotype was seen a handful of times. The gene calls are TRBV7-2 and TRBJ2-1, with D perhaps TRBD2 (5 bases). The germline V gene encodes CDR1 SGHTA and CDR2 FQGNSA. V lost 4 bases, J lost 6 bases, and 16 bases lay in between. The CDR3 covers 15 residues. The CDR3 DNA follows: TGTGCCAGCAGCTGGATGGCGGGTGGAATCAATGAGCAGTTCTTC. Amino acids: CASSWMAGGINEQFF. Combining the CDR3 with reference TRBV7-2 and TRBJ2-1 gives the whole variable domain GAGVSQSPSNKVTEKGKDVELRCDPISGHTALYWYRQSLGQGLEFLIYFQGNSAPDKSGLPSDRFSAERTGGSVSTLTIQRTQQEDSAVYLCASSWMAGGINEQFFGPGTRLTVL.

This rearrangement joins TRBV6-2 or TRBV6-3 to TRBJ2-3; either TRBD1 or TRBD2 may supply D (5 bases each). Trimming cost V 2 bases and J 6 bases, with 15 bases left between them. The CDR3 sequence is 15 residues long. CDR1 and CDR2 (germline): MNHEY, SVGEGT. CDR3 residues: CASSYPGTHMDTQYF. In DNA form, the CDR3 reads TGTGCCAGCAGTTACCCCGGGACCCACATGGATACGCAGTATTTT.

The sample holds many counts of this clonotype. The chain employs TRBV29-1 and TRBJ2-2, with D possibly matching TRBD1 (5 bases). Germline CDR1 SQVTM, CDR2 ANQGSEA. Trimming shortened V by 4 bases and J by 2 bases, and 11 bases separated the two germline ends. The length of the CDR3 is 14 residues. Here the CDR3 reads CSVVQGTNTGELFF. The CDR3 DNA sequence: TGCAGCGTTGTTCAGGGAACAAACACCGGGGAGCTGTTTTTT.